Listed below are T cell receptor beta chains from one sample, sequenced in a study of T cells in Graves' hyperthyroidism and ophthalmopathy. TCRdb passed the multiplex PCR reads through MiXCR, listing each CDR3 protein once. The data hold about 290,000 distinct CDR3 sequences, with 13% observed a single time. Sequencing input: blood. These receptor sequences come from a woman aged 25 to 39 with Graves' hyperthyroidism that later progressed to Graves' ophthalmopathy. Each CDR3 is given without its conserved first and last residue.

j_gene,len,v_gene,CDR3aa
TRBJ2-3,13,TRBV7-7,ASSPTAWSTDTQY
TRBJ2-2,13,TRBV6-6,ASSYPGGADGELF
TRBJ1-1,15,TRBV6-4,ASSPTWTGIGHTEAF
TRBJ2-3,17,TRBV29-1,SVPGLAGVRALSTDTQY
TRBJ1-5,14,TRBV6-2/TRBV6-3,ASSSGTGGPGQPQH
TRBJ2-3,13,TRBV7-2,ASRSGLAGADTQY
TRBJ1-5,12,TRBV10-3,AISEYGGNQPQH
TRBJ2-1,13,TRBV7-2,ASSSWDPRGNEQF
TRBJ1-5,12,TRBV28,ASRSQGGNQPQH
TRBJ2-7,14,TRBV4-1,ASSQPIGQGPYEQY
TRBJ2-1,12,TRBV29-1,SVCSKSCHNEQF
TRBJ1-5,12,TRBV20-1,SARGSGRGQPQH
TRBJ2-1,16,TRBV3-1,ASSQDGLREDSYNEQF
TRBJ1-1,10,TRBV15,ATQSGDTEAF
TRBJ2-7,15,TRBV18,ASSPPASTGRTYEQY
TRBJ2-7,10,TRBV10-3,AISARGSEQY
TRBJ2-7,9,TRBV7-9,ASSSVDEQY
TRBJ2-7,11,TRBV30,AWRDRNSYEQY
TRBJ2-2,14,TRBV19,ASIDPRDRSPRELF
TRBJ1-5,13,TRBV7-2,ASSRRHGGDQPQH
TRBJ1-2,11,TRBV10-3,ANSQAPGEGYT
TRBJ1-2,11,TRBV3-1,ATTPSGADGYT
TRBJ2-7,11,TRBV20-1,SARWTSEYEQY
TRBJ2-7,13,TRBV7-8,ASSARDSLLYEQY
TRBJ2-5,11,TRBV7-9,ASSIGFEETQY
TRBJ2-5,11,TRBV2,ASDGTGAETQY
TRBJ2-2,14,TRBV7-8,ASSWSTASNTGELF
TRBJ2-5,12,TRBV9,ASSPRAGGETQY
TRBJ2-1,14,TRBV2,ASGENPRLGGGEQF
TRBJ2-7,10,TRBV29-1,SGRDGIGEQY
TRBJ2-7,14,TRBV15,ATSGTSGGSSYEQY
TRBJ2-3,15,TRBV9,ASSVVGGAPSTDTQY
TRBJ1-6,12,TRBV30,AWNAGQNNSPLH
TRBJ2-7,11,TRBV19,ASSSEVPYEQY
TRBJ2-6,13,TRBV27,ASRGVGSGANVLT
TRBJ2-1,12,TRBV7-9,ASSLGPNYNEQF